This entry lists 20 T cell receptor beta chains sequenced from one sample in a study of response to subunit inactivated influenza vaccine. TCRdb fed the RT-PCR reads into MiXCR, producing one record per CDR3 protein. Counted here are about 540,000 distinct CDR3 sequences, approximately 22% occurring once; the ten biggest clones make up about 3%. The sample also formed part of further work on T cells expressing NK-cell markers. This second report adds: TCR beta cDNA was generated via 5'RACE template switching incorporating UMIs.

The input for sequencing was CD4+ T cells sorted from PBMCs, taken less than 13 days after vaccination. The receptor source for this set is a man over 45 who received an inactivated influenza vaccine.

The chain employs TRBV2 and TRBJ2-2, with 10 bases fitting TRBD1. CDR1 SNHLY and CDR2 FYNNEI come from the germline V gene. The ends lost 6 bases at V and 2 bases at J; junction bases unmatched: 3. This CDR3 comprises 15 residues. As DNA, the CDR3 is TGTGCCAGCAGGGGGACAGGGGTTAACACCGGGGAGCTGTTTTTT. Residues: CASRGTGVNTGELFF.

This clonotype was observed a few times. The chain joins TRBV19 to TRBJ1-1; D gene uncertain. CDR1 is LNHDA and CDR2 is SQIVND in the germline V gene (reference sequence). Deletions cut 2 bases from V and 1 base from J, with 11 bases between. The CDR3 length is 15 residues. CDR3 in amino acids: CASSINNHPNTEAFF. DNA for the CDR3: TGTGCCAGTAGTATAAATAACCACCCGAACACTGAAGCTTTCTTT.

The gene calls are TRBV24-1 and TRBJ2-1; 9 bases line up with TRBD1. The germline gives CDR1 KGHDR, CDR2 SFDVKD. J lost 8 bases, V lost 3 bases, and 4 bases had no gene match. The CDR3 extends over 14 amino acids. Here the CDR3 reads CATSDPTGGYEQFF. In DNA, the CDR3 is TGTGCCACCAGTGATCCAACAGGGGGCTATGAGCAGTTCTTC.

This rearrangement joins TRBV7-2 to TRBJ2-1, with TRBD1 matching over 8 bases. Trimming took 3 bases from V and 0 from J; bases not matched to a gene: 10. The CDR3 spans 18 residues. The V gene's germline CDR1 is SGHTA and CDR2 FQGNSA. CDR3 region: CASSLRQGRVGSYNEQFF. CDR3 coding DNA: TGTGCCAGCAGCTTGCGACAGGGGCGCGTGGGCTCCTACAATGAGCAGTTCTTC.

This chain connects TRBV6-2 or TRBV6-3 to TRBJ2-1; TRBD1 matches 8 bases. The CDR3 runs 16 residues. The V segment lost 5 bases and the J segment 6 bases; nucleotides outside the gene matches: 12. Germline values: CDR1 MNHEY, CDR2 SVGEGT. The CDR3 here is CASSGGGQGPSNEQFF. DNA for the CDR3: TGTGCCAGCAGTGGGGGCGGACAGGGCCCTAGCAATGAGCAGTTCTTC.

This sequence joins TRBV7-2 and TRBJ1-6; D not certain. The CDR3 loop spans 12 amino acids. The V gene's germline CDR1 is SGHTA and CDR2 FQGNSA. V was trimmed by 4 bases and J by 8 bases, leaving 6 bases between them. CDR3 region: CASSYGYSPLHF. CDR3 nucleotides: TGTGCCAGCAGCTATGGGTATTCACCCCTCCACTTT. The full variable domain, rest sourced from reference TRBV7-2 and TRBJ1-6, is GAGVSQSPSNKVTEKGKDVELRCDPISGHTALYWYRQSLGQGLEFLIYFQGNSAPDKSGLPSDRFSAERTGGSVSTLTIQRTQQEDSAVYLCASSYGYSPLHFGNGTRLTVT.

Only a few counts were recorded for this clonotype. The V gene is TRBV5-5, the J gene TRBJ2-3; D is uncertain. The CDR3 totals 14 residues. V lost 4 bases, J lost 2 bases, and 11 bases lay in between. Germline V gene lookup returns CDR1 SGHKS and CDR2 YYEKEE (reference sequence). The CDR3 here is CASSASWPTDTQYF. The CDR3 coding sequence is TGTGCCAGCAGCGCGAGTTGGCCCACAGATACGCAGTATTTT.

The CDR3 region is CASSLDATYNSPLHF. The CDR3 bases are TGTGCCAGCAGCTTAGACGCGACGTATAATTCACCCCTCCACTTT. The chain links TRBV11-1 to TRBJ1-6; D ambiguous. Germline lookup yields CDR1 SGHAT and CDR2 FQDESV (reference sequence). The CDR3 extends over 15 amino acids. Trimming removed 1 base at V and 4 bases at J, with 8 bases between.

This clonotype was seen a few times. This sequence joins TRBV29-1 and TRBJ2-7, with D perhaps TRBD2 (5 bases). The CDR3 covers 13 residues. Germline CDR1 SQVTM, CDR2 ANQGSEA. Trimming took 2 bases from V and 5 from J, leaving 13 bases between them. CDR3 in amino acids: CSVESGVYNEQYF. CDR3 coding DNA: TGCAGCGTTGAATCCGGGGTGTATAACGAGCAGTACTTC.

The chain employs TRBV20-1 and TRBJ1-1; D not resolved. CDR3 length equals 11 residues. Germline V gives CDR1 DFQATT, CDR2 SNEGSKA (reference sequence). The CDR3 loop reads CTAPWNTEAFF. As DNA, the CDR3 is TGCACCGCGCCCTGGAACACTGAAGCTTTCTTT.

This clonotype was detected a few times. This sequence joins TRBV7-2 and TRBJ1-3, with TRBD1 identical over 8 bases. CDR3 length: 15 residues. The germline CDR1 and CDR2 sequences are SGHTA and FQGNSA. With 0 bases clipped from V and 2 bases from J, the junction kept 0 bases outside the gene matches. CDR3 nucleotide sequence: TGTGCCAGCAGCTTAGCGACAGGGGCTGGAAACACCATATATTTT. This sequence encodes CASSLATGAGNTIYF. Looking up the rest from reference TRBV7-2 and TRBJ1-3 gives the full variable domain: GAGVSQSPSNKVTEKGKDVELRCDPISGHTALYWYRQSLGQGLEFLIYFQGNSAPDKSGLPSDRFSAERTGGSVSTLTIQRTQQEDSAVYLCASSLATGAGNTIYFGEGSWLTVV.

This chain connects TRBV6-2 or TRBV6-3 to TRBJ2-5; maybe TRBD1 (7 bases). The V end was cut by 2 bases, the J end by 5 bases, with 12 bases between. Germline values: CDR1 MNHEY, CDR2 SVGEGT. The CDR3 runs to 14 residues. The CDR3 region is CASSYQGEVETQYF. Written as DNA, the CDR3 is TGTGCCAGCAGTTACCAGGGGGAGGTTGAGACCCAGTACTTC.

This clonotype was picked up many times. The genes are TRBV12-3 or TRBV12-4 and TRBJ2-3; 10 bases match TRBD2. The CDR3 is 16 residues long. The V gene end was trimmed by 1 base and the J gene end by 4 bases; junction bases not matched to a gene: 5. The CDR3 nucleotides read TGTGCCAGCAGTTTAGACACTAGCGGGGCGTCAGATACGCAGTATTTT. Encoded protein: CASSLDTSGASDTQYF.

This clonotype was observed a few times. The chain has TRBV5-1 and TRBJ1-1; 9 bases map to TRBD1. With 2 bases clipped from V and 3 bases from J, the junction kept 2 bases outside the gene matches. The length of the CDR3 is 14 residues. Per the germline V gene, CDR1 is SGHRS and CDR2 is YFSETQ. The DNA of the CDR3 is TGCGCCAGCAGCTTACAGGGGGCGGACACTGAAGCTTTCTTT. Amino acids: CASSLQGADTEAFF.

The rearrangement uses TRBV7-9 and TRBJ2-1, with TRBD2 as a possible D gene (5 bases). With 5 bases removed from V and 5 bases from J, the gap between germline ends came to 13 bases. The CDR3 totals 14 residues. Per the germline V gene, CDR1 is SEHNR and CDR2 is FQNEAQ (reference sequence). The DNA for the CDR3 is TGTGCCAGCAGCCCAGGACTTGGTAACAATGAGCAGTTCTTC. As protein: CASSPGLGNNEQFF.

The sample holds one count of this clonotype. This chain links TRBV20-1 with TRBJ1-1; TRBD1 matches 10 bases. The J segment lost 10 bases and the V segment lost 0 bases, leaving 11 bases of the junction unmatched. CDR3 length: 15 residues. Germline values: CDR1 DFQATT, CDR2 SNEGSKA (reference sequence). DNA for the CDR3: TGCAGTGCTAGAGATGTGGGACAGGGGTTCATCGGAGCTTTCTTT. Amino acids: CSARDVGQGFIGAFF.

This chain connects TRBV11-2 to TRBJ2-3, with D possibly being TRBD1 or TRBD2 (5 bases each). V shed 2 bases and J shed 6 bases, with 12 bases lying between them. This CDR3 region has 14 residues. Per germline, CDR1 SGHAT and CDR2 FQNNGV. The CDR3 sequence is CASSLNRGGDTQYF. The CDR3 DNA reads TGTGCCAGCAGCTTAAACCGGGGCGGCGATACGCAGTATTTT.

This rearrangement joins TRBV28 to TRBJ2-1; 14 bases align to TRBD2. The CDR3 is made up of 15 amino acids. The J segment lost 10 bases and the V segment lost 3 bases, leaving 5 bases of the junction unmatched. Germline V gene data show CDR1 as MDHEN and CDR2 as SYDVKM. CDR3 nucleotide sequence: TGTGCCAGCAGTTTGACAGGGACTAGCGGGAGAGAGCAGTTCTTC. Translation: CASSLTGTSGREQFF.

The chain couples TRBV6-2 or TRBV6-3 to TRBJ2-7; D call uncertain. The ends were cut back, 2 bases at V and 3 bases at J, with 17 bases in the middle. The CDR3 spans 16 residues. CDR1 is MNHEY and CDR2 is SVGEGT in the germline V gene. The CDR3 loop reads CASSYLSGFPDYEQYF. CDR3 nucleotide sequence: TGTGCCAGCAGTTACCTTTCCGGATTCCCTGACTACGAGCAGTACTTC.

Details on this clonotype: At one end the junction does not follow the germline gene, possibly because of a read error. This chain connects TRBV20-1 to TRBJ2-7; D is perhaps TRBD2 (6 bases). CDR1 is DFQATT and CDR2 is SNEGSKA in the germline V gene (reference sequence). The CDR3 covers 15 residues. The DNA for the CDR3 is TGCAGTGCTAGAGATCCGGGGGAGAGCTCCTGCGAGCAGTACTTC. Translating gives CSARDPGESSCEQYF.